This T cell receptor (beta chain) was found in a study of CD8+ T cells in alopecia areata (dated by TCRdb to 2016 to 2019). For context, the study as a whole: The treated patients took part in an open-label pilot trial in which moderate-to-severe alopecia areata was treated with oral tofacitinib at 5 to 10 mg twice daily. Tofacitinib was administered for 6 to 18 months, and 6 months of follow-up off drug were then conducted to assess delayed response and recurrence. To study T cell clonal expansion in alopecia areata, the researchers applied high-throughput TCRbeta sequencing to both the C3H/HeJ mouse model and human patients. Human TCRbeta sequencing covered scalp tissue and sorted CD4+ and CD8+ peripheral blood T cells from patchy and totalis/universalis alopecia areata patients and healthy controls. Patients on tofacitinib were biopsied at baseline and after 4 and 24 weeks of treatment, and several of the patients also had a later scalp biopsy. Scalp clonality was compared among normal scalp (n=4), patchy alopecia areata scalp (n=8), and alopecia totalis/universalis scalp (n=8). The RNA source kit depended on sample type: the PAXgene miRNA kit for fixed scalp, the miRNeasy kit for PBMCs, and the RNeasy kit for mouse skin. immunoSEQ multiplex PCR using 35 Vbeta forward primers and 13 Jbeta reverse primers was used to amplify TCRbeta CDR3 regions.

Library method: the immunoSEQ multiplex PCR assay. To provide template for TCR sequencing, every sample had RNA extracted and reverse transcribed into cDNA. SuperScript III was used to make first-strand cDNA, primed with a 2:1 mix of oligo-dT and random hexamers. A synthetic immune receptor repertoire was used to gauge amplification bias, and whatever bias remained was removed computationally. As for the authors' bioinformatics: Raw reads were preprocessed to remove errors, and CDR3 was defined by IMGT conventions from the conserved cysteine to phenylalanine. Clonality was computed by normalizing Shannon entropy by log2 of the number of productive unique TCRs and subtracting the result from 1. Scalp TCRbeta sequences were cross-referenced with sorted blood CD4 and CD8 repertoires so that the CD4 or CD8 identity of scalp clones could be inferred. Imported from immuneACCESS, the table was reduced by TCRdb to in-frame sequences with V and J called. These copies leave out some clones; in studies compared against another copy, an unresolved V gene accounts for under half, and the cause of the remainder is not known. The V and J calls and clone size come from that table; D and trimming were worked out from the DNA. The sample table lists approximately 66,000 clones, approximately 61% of them with a count of one. The ten largest account for roughly 18% of the sample.

The time point label on this specimen signifies: baseline before oral tofacitinib. Lesional scalp punch biopsies and peripheral blood were collected from alopecia areata patients. PBMCs were separated by density centrifugation and stained for CD3, CD4 and CD8, after which CD4+ and CD8+ T cells were sorted on a FACSAria. The investigation overall reported the following: Shared TCR sequences between patients were less evident than in mice, which may be partly attributable to HLA diversity in the patient population. Compared with normal scalp, lesional scalp had higher clonality and more expanded CD8+ clones, particularly in alopecia totalis/universalis, a pattern that suggests antigenic drive. Unlike mouse skin, which is dominated by gammadelta T cells, normal human skin has resident alphabeta T cells that are also sequenced, and this complicates analysis of the scalp TCR repertoire.

Of note for this clone: What antigen it recognizes has not been identified. No base quality information exists; no much larger clone differs at one position.

Trimming costs V 3 bases and J 5 bases, and their ends lie 11 bases apart. Spanning cysteine to phenylalanine, the CDR3 consists of 14 amino acids. The only DNA kept is the CDR3, 42 bases in frame from the first base. CDR1 and CDR2, looked up from the germline V gene, are SGHTA and FQGTGA. The V and J segments used are TRBV7-3 and TRBJ2-1; the D segment could be TRBD1, given 6 matching bases. This TCR was recovered from a human donor with alopecia areata. The sequencing here drew on CD8+ T cells sorted from blood, taken at week 0. CDR3 protein: CASSFRQGHNEQFF. The sequence in DNA is TGTGCCAGCAGCTTCAGGCAGGGGCACAATGAGCAGTTCTTC.